This TCR beta chain was profiled in a study of early T cells in non-severe SARS-CoV-2 infection. TCRdb analysed the 5' RACE reads with MiXCR anew, one entry per CDR3 protein. Of about 69,000 distinct CDR3 sequences listed, roughly 15% were seen once; the top ten hold roughly 13%. Only a few counts were recorded for this clonotype. The antigen remains unidentified. Study-level points and caveats: Matches to VDJdb favored anti-spike CD8 responses and missed private and CD4 specificities.

Germline V lookup: CDR1 SGHRS, CDR2 YFSETQ. The CDR3 extends over 15 amino acids. Between the trimmed V and J ends, which lost 0 bases and 2 bases, there was a span of 11 bases. The source of this sequence is an adult who was a healthcare worker with PCR-confirmed SARS-CoV-2 infection or an uninfected control (not recorded which). The sequencing input was whole blood. This chain connects TRBV5-1 to TRBJ2-5; no firm D call. The CDR3 protein is CASSLGLAVQETQYF. CDR3 bases: TGCGCCAGCAGCTTGGGATTGGCAGTGCAAGAGACCCAGTACTTC.